The rows below give T cell receptor beta chains drawn from one sample of a study of blood T cell repertoires in COVID-19. Generated by immunoSEQ multiplex PCR, the TCRdb table keeps only in-frame clones and is missing some. The table shows roughly 190,000 clones, with about 85% occurring only once. Input material: PBMCs or T cells enriched from blood (not recorded which). The receptors originated from a woman in her twenties or thirties who had recovered from COVID-19. Each CDR3 is given with its conserved first and last residue. A D gene is named only where the DNA matches it firmly. Expanded clones get a size class; other rows say once, few or many, or leave the size out.

abundance,d_gene,j_gene,v_gene,CDR3aa,CDR3nt
few,TRBD1,TRBJ1-3,TRBV2,CASRDDRGTYGNTIYF,TGTGCCAGCAGGGACGACAGGGGTACTTACGGAAACACCATATATTTT
-,-,TRBJ1-2,TRBV18,CASSSPPGLTSLYGYTF,TGTGCCAGCTCATCCCCCCCCGGACTCACTTCCCTCTATGGCTACACCTTC
-,TRBD1,TRBJ1-1,TRBV11-1,CASSLPSGGLAEAFF,TGTGCCAGCAGCCTCCCCTCAGGGGGCTTGGCTGAAGCTTTCTTT
-,-,TRBJ2-5,TRBV14,CASSQQATETQYF,TGTGCCAGCAGCCAACAGGCTACAGAGACCCAGTACTTC
few,TRBD1,TRBJ2-1,TRBV7-9,CASSLVGQYNEQFF,TGTGCCAGCAGCTTAGTGGGACAGTACAATGAGCAGTTCTTC
-,TRBD2,TRBJ2-5,TRBV27,CASSLSFSNGGRGRETQYF,TGTGCCAGCAGTTTATCGTTTTCTAACGGGGGGAGAGGTAGAGAGACCCAGTACTTC
-,-,TRBJ1-6,TRBV7-3,CASSLSGVNSPLHF,TGTGCCAGCAGCTTATCAGGGGTCAATTCACCCCTCCACTTT
-,-,TRBJ2-2,TRBV5-1,CASSQRHARNTGELFF,TGCGCCAGCAGTCAACGACACGCGAGGAACACCGGGGAGCTGTTTTTT
-,-,TRBJ2-7,TRBV5-4,CASTPYPVESYEQYF,TGTGCCAGCACCCCCTATCCGGTAGAATCCTACGAGCAGTACTTC
-,TRBD1,TRBJ1-2,TRBV7-2,CASSSRPGGYYGYTF,TGTGCCAGCAGCTCCCGCCCAGGGGGCTACTATGGCTACACCTTC
-,-,TRBJ2-1,TRBV2,CASSGTGYYNEQFF,TGTGCCAGCAGTGGGACTGGATACTACAATGAGCAGTTCTTC
-,TRBD2,TRBJ2-2,TRBV11-2,CASSSTLSGGTTGELFF,TGTGCCAGCAGCTCGACTCTGAGCGGGGGGACCACCGGGGAGCTGTTTTTT
-,-,TRBJ2-3,TRBV28,CASSAGQVTDTQYF,TGTGCCAGCAGTGCGGGGCAGGTCACAGATACGCAGTATTTT
-,-,TRBJ2-7,TRBV30,CAWSVVDEAEQYF,TGTGCCTGGAGTGTTGTGGATGAGGCCGAGCAGTACTTC
once,-,TRBJ2-1,TRBV7-9,CASSLVEHSDNEQFF,TGTGCCAGCAGCTTAGTAGAGCATTCGGACAATGAGCAGTTCTTC
-,-,TRBJ2-7,TRBV27,CASSFSSSYEQYF,TGTGCCAGCAGTTTTTCCAGCTCCTACGAGCAGTACTTC
-,-,TRBJ2-2,TRBV27,CASKGRAAGELFF,TGTGCCAGCAAGGGCAGGGCGGCCGGGGAGCTGTTTTTT
-,TRBD2,TRBJ2-5,TRBV5-1,CASSLDPGGGGETQYF,TGCGCCAGCAGCTTGGACCCCGGCGGGGGGGGAGAGACCCAGTACTTC
-,-,TRBJ1-1,TRBV7-2,CASSLVAVLNTEAFF,TGTGCCAGCAGCTTAGTTGCAGTTTTGAACACTGAAGCTTTCTTT
-,TRBD1,TRBJ1-3,TRBV9,CASSDNRGASGNTIYF,TGTGCCAGCAGCGACAACAGGGGTGCCTCTGGAAACACCATATATTTT
-,-,TRBJ2-1,TRBV29-1,CSVDISDSYNEQFF,TGCAGCGTTGATATCAGCGACTCGTACAATGAGCAGTTCTTC
-,TRBD1,TRBJ1-6,TRBV19,CASTSSPYRDSNSPLHF,TGTGCCAGTACCTCCTCCCCCTACCGGGACAGTAATTCACCCCTCCACTTT
-,TRBD1,TRBJ2-1,TRBV6-5,CASSPTGVYNEQFF,TGTGCCAGCAGCCCAACAGGGGTCTACAATGAGCAGTTCTTC
-,-,TRBJ1-1,TRBV15,CATSRRGGTEAFF,TGTGCCACCAGCAGAAGAGGGGGCACTGAAGCTTTCTTT
-,TRBD2,TRBJ2-3,TRBV15,CATSSERGAAISTDTQYF,TGTGCCACCAGCAGCGAGCGGGGGGCTGCTATAAGCACAGATACGCAGTATTTT
once,-,TRBJ1-6,TRBV15,CATSGVAGRVMPLHF,TGTGCCACCAGCGGGGTCGCGGGGAGGGTGATGCCCCTCCACTTT
-,-,TRBJ1-3,TRBV29-1,CSVGDIGSGNTIYF,TGCAGCGTCGGGGACATCGGCTCTGGAAACACCATATATTTT
-,TRBD1,TRBJ1-2,TRBV19,CASSLSGGSNYGYTF,TGTGCCAGTAGCCTATCAGGGGGTTCCAACTATGGCTACACCTTC
-,TRBD2,TRBJ2-1,TRBV10-3,CAISAAGGEQFF,TGTGCCATCAGTGCCGCGGGGGGTGAGCAGTTCTTC
-,TRBD1,TRBJ1-2,TRBV19,CASSRDSQYGYTF,TGTGCCAGTAGTAGGGACAGTCAATATGGCTACACCTTC
-,TRBD1,TRBJ2-7,TRBV2,CASEDGDREIYEQYF,TGTGCCAGCGAAGATGGGGACAGAGAAATCTACGAGCAGTACTTC
-,-,TRBJ2-7,TRBV7-2,CASSLGQVGEQYF,TGTGCCAGCAGCTTAGGGCAGGTTGGCGAGCAGTACTTC
-,-,TRBJ1-6,TRBV2,CASSVTGNDNSPLHF,TGTGCCAGCAGTGTAACAGGAAATGATAATTCACCCCTCCACTTT
-,TRBD1,TRBJ1-3,TRBV11-1,CASSLTGTDTIYF,TGTGCCAGCAGCTTGACAGGGACGGACACCATATATTTT
-,TRBD1,TRBJ1-6,TRBV6-6,CASSPDRGNSSPLHF,TGTGCCAGCAGTCCTGACAGGGGGAACTCTTCACCCCTCCACTTT
-,-,TRBJ1-4,TRBV7-2,CASSSRTAEIRNEKLFF,TGTGCCAGCAGCTCCCGGACAGCCGAAATCCGGAATGAAAAACTGTTTTTT
-,TRBD2,TRBJ2-1,TRBV9,CASSGRISGTNNEQFF,TGTGCCAGCAGCGGTCGAATTAGCGGGACCAACAATGAGCAGTTCTTC
-,-,TRBJ1-1,TRBV10-2,CASSGNRESTEAFF,TGCGCCAGCAGTGGAAACAGGGAGTCCACTGAAGCTTTCTTT
-,-,TRBJ1-3,TRBV21-1,CASSNQDRGPGNTIYF,TGTGCCAGCAGCAACCAGGACAGGGGGCCTGGAAACACCATATATTTT
-,TRBD1,TRBJ2-5,TRBV11-2,CASSSSLRTGVGETQYF,TGTGCCAGCAGCTCTAGTTTGCGGACAGGGGTCGGGGAGACCCAGTACTTC
-,TRBD2,TRBJ2-5,TRBV24-1,CATSNLGTSGSSRETQYF,TGTGCCACCTCCAATCTCGGGACTAGCGGGAGCTCCCGAGAGACCCAGTACTTC
-,-,TRBJ2-3,TRBV7-2,CASSLAGPRTDTQYF,TGTGCCAGCAGCTTAGCGGGGCCAAGAACAGATACGCAGTATTTT
-,-,TRBJ1-3,TRBV30,CAADDRRNTIYF,TGTGCCGCGGATGACAGGAGAAACACCATATATTTT
-,TRBD1,TRBJ1-5,TRBV6-5,CASSYSRQGHQPQHF,TGTGCCAGCAGTTACTCGAGACAGGGCCATCAGCCCCAGCATTTT
-,-,TRBJ1-1,TRBV19,CASSIGEHLNTEAFF,TGTGCCAGTAGTATTGGAGAACACCTGAACACTGAAGCTTTCTTT
-,-,TRBJ1-5,TRBV6-4,CASSEAEYQPQHF,TGTGCCAGCAGTGAGGCGGAGTATCAGCCCCAGCATTTT
-,-,TRBJ1-1,TRBV11-2,CASSSDSGEAFF,TGTGCCAGCAGCTCGGACAGTGGTGAAGCTTTCTTT
-,TRBD1,TRBJ1-2,TRBV30,CAWSVQGAELPHSGTF,TGTGCCTGGAGTGTGCAGGGGGCTGAGTTACCCCATTCCGGCACCTTC
-,-,TRBJ1-6,TRBV19,CASELRDSNSPLHF,TGTGCCAGCGAACTACGGGACTCTAATTCACCCCTCCACTTT
-,-,TRBJ1-5,TRBV18,CASSPDTSQPQHF,TGTGCCAGCTCACCAGATACTTCACAGCCCCAGCATTTT
-,-,TRBJ1-2,TRBV27,CASSDRRLYGYTF,TGTGCCAGCAGCGACAGGCGGCTCTATGGCTACACCTTC
-,-,TRBJ2-5,TRBV5-4,CASSYGGGWETQYF,TGTGCCAGCAGCTATGGAGGGGGCTGGGAGACCCAGTACTTC
-,TRBD1,TRBJ1-3,TRBV7-3,CASSLPGQGTGNTIYF,TGTGCCAGCAGCTTACCGGGACAGGGGACGGGAAACACCATATATTTT
-,TRBD2,TRBJ2-3,TRBV6-2/TRBV6-3,CASSPGGLAGSTDTQYF,TGTGCCAGCAGCCCGGGGGGACTAGCGGGAAGCACAGATACGCAGTATTTT
-,TRBD2,TRBJ2-3,TRBV5-6,CASSLVGREDTQYF,TGTGCCAGCAGCTTGGTGGGGAGGGAAGATACGCAGTATTTT